Sequencing of this T cell receptor beta chain was carried out in a study of shared clonotypes between healthy human individuals. Study in general: Two women and a few men aged 18 to 49 made up the donors. Study-level results: As a rule, naive subsets had a larger estimated richness than memory subsets.

Assay: immunoSEQ multiplex PCR; the TCRdb copy retains only in-frame clones and omits some. The sample lists approximately 2,000,000 clones; about 93% were seen once. The CDR3 consists of 14 residues. CDR1 is MNHEY and CDR2 is SMNVEV in the germline V gene (reference sequence). V lost 5 bases and J 0 bases, leaving 9 bases between the germline ends. About this clone: Its antigen is currently unknown.

CD8 cells regarded as naive lacked CD45RO, were positively chosen for CCR7, and omitted terminally differentiated effector memory CD45RA+ cells. Each of the donors was a healthy adult who was HIV-negative and had not had a recent acute infection or vaccination. The TCR was taken from a man between 18 and 35 years old in good health. Some clones in this sample may be carry-over from other donors' samples. Sequenced sample: naive CD8+ T cells from PBMCs. J is TRBJ2-3 and V is TRBV27; TRBD1 is a possible D gene (5 bases). The CDR3 DNA reads as TGTGCCAGCAGTGGTGGGGCGAGCACAGATACGCAGTATTTT. Its protein is CASSGGASTDTQYF.